Here is one TCR beta chain with its context. No antigen is known for it. Samples from alopecia areata patients were lesional scalp punch biopsies and peripheral blood. Reverse transcription of extracted RNA yielded cDNA, which provided the sequencing template. Some clones are missing from TCRdb's copy, which holds only in-frame ones; the method was immunoSEQ multiplex PCR. This sample has about 150,000 clones; roughly three fifths occur once, and the top ten carry roughly 6.7%. This entry is derived from a study of CD8+ T cells in alopecia areata. Study details: Tofacitinib administration to treated patients was oral, at 5 to 10 mg twice daily. Dosing with tofacitinib proceeded for 6 to 18 months, followed by 6 months off drug. Overall study results and limits: Affected lesional scalp, above all in alopecia totalis/universalis, was more clonal than normal scalp.

Here the sequenced sample was CD4+ T cells sorted from blood, taken at week 0. The sequence was collected from a human donor with alopecia areata.

The CDR3 DNA reads as TGCAGCTGTCTCCGGGGGGGTGAGCAGTTCTTC. Protein: CSCLRGGEQFF. The chain links TRBV29-1 to TRBJ2-1; 8 bases agree with TRBD2. There are 11 residues in the CDR3. V lost 8 bases and J lost 9; bases outside the gene matches: 6. Germline V gene data show CDR1 as SQVTM and CDR2 as ANQGSEA.